This TCR beta chain was recorded in a study of blood T cell repertoires in COVID-19. Germline V gives CDR1 MNHEY, CDR2 SVGEGT. The ends were cut back, 1 base at V and 7 bases at J, with 8 bases in the middle. The CDR3 loop spans 13 amino acids. This clone has only a few counts. Original handling: It was from reference gene primer amplification that nucleated cell counts were estimated. Assay used: immunoSEQ multiplex PCR; TCRdb lists only in-frame clones, some missing. The V and J calls and the clone size are those of that table, but D and trimming were determined from the DNA. Counted here are tens of thousands of clones, about 68% occurring once; the ten biggest clones make up 4.5% to 6%.

This receptor was taken from a man in his fifties or sixties with active or convalescent COVID-19. Sequenced: peripheral blood. This chain uses TRBV6-2 or TRBV6-3 with TRBJ1-5; TRBD1 is a possible D gene (5 bases). The CDR3 region is CASSYWGDQPQHF. CDR3 bases: TGTGCCAGCAGTTACTGGGGGGACCAGCCCCAGCATTTT.